The T cell receptor (beta chain) described here comes from a study of blood T cell repertoires in COVID-19. The method was immunoSEQ multiplex PCR; TCRdb's version includes in-frame clones alone and lacks a portion of them. This table has over 95,000 clones, 80% to 90% appearing once. V lost 6 bases, J lost 10 bases, and 12 bases lay in between. From germline, CDR1 is MNHEY and CDR2 SMNVEV (reference sequence). The CDR3 runs 11 residues. The source material was peripheral blood. The clonotype originates from a man between 40 and 49 years old with acute or convalescent COVID-19. The chain links TRBV27 to TRBJ1-1; the D is unclear. CDR3 protein: CASSLGRAAFF. The CDR3 region has the DNA TGTGCCAGCAGCCTCGGGAGGGCAGCTTTCTTT.